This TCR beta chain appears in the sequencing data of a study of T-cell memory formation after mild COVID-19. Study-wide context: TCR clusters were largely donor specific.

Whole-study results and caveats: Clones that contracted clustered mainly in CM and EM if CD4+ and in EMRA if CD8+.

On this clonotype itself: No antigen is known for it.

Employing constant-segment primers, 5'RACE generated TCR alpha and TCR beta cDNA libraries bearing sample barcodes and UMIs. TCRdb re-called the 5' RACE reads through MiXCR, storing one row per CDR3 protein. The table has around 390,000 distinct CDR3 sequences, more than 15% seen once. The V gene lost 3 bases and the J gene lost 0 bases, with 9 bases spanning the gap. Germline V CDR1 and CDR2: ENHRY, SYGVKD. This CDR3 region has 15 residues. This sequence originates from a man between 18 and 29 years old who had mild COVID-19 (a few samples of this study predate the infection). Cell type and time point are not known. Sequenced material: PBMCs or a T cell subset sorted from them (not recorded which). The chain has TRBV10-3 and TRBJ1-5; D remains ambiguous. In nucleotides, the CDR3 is TGTGCCATCAGTGACACAGCTTATAGCAATCAGCCCCAGCATTTT. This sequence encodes CAISDTAYSNQPQHF.